This section outlines one TCR beta chain sequence together with its context. These data belong to a study of blood T cell repertoires in COVID-19. Germline V gene sequence: CDR1 MNHEY, CDR2 SVGAGI. The CDR3 contains 13 residues. The J segment lost 8 bases and the V segment lost 0 bases, leaving 1 base of the junction unmatched. TCRdb's copy holds only in-frame clones and misses some; the assay was immunoSEQ multiplex PCR. Of 120,000 or so clones listed, roughly 89% were seen once; the top ten hold 3.5% to 4.5%. This chain joins TRBV6-5 and TRBJ2-1, with TRBD1 matching over 7 bases. The sequenced sample consisted of peripheral blood. The TCR originated in a woman aged 55-70 years with COVID-19, enrolled during active disease. CDR3: CASSYSGGHEQFF. For the CDR3, the DNA is TGTGCCAGCAGTTACTCAGGGGGCCATGAGCAGTTCTTC.